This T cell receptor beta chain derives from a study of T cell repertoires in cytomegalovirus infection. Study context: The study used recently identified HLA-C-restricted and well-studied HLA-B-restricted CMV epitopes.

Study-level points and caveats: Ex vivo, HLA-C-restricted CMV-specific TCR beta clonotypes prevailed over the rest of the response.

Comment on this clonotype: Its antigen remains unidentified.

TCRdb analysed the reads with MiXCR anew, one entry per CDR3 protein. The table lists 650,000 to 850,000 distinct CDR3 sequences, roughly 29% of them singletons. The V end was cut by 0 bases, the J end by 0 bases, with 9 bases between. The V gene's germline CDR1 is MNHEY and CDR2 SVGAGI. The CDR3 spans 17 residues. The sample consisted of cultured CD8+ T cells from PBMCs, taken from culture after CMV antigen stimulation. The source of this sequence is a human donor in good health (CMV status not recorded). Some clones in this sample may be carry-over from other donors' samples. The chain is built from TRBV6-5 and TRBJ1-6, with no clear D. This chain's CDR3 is CASSYSPRSSYNSPLHF. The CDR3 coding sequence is TGTGCCAGCAGTTACTCACCGCGGAGCTCCTATAATTCACCCCTCCACTTT.